What follows are 29 T cell receptor beta chains derived from one specimen sequenced in a study of blood T cell repertoires in COVID-19 (dated by TCRdb to the early 2020s). Libraries were constructed by the immunoSEQ multiplex PCR assay. TCRdb took this table from immuneACCESS and kept in-frame rearrangements with V and J called. Such tables lack part of the clones; where checked against another copy, unresolved V genes explain under half of the gap, and the rest is unexplained. Across this sample there are approximately 350,000 clones, with around 87% seen only once. Of the sample, nearly 6.5% falls within the top ten clones. The sample was peripheral blood. The receptor source for this set is a woman aged 50 to 60 with COVID-19, enrolled during active disease.

V gene TRBV12-3 or TRBV12-4 combines with J gene TRBJ1-5, with D uncertain. The CDR3 extends over 13 amino acids. Trimming took off 6 bases at V and 7 bases at J, with 13 bases between the two ends. The CDR3 region is CASRGISRQPQHF. The CDR3 bases are TGTGCCAGCAGGGGCATTTCCAGGCAGCCCCAGCATTTT.

CDR3 coding DNA: TGTGCCAGCAGCGTAGCCCCTGTGAGGGACACCATATATTTT. Protein: CASSVAPVRDTIYF. The chain has TRBV9 and TRBJ1-3; D gene ambiguous. Looked up from germline, CDR1 is SGDLS and CDR2 is YYNGEE. The CDR3 extends over 14 amino acids. Trimming shortened V by 0 bases and J by 8 bases, and 12 bases separated the two germline ends.

The chain uses TRBV7-8 and TRBJ2-5; 14 nucleotides agree with TRBD2. Germline assignment: CDR1 SGHVS and CDR2 FQNEAQ. Germline trimming cut 5 bases from V and 5 bases from J; bases unmatched to any gene: 7. This CDR3 spans 16 amino acids. The CDR3 DNA reads as TGTGCCAGCAGCCAAGAGGGACTAGCGGGAGATGAGACCCAGTACTTC. This encodes CASSQEGLAGDETQYF.

The rearrangement links TRBV5-8 to TRBJ2-7, with D perhaps TRBD2 (5 bases). Germline V gene data show CDR1 as SGHTS and CDR2 as YDEGEE. Trimming stripped 4 bases from V and 3 bases from J, with 11 bases between. The CDR3 extends over 13 amino acids. This CDR3 reads CASSRLANYEQYF. The CDR3 region has the DNA TGTGCCAGCAGCCGGCTAGCTAACTACGAGCAGTACTTC.

The chain joins TRBV2 to TRBJ1-1; 10 bases are a match to TRBD1. CDR1 is SNHLY, CDR2 FYNNEI, per germline. V gave up 11 bases and J gave up 4 bases; unmatched junction bases: 7. The CDR3 is 13 residues long. The DNA of the CDR3 is TGTGCCGCCAGGAGGACAGGGGGCACTGAAGCTTTCTTT. This encodes CAARRTGGTEAFF.

V is TRBV6-5 and J is TRBJ1-2; TRBD1 might be the D (5 bases). The CDR3 covers 13 residues. V lost 6 bases to trimming and J lost 4 bases, with 12 bases between them. The germline V gene has CDR1 MNHEY and CDR2 SVGAGI. This CDR3 is CASRRGGGYGYTF. CDR3 DNA: TGTGCCAGCAGACGGGGCGGGGGCTATGGCTACACCTTC.

V and J are TRBV6-1 and TRBJ1-1; D is unresolved. The CDR3 is 13 residues long. The V end lost 1 base, the J end lost 1 base, and 4 bases lay between the germline ends. CDR1 MNHNS and CDR2 SASEGT come from the germline V gene. The chain's CDR3 is CASSEVRNTEAFF. The CDR3 DNA sequence: TGTGCCAGCAGTGAAGTTAGGAACACTGAAGCTTTCTTT.

This sequence joins TRBV5-5 and TRBJ1-5; D call uncertain. Germline V gene lookup returns CDR1 SGHKS and CDR2 YYEKEE (reference sequence). This CDR3 region has 12 residues. Trimming stripped 2 bases from V and 9 bases from J, with 9 bases between. CDR3 amino acids: CASSFGPGPQHF. The CDR3 bases are TGTGCCAGCAGCTTCGGCCCAGGGCCCCAGCATTTT.

This rearrangement joins TRBV5-1 to TRBJ2-3, with TRBD2 matching 12 bases. CDR1 is SGHRS and CDR2 is YFSETQ in the germline V gene. The CDR3 sequence is 15 residues long. Trimming removed 4 bases from V and 8 bases from J; junction bases left unmatched: 8. The CDR3 loop reads CASSPWTSGKGTQYF. CDR3 sequence (DNA): TGCGCCAGCAGCCCCTGGACTAGCGGGAAGGGTACGCAGTATTTT.

This clone was seen a few times. The chain links TRBV12-3 or TRBV12-4 to TRBJ2-5; 8 positions match TRBD1. CDR3 length equals 13 residues. V shed 5 bases and J 5 bases; nucleotides not matched to a gene: 4. The CDR3 bases are TGTGCCAGCAGTCGGACAGGGAGGGAGACCCAGTACTTC. Its translation: CASSRTGRETQYF.

This clone has only a few counts. V usage is TRBV9 and J usage is TRBJ2-7, with 8 bases that match TRBD1. The V and J ends lost 3 bases and 3 bases, in that order; junction bases with no gene match: 8. The germline V gene encodes CDR1 SGDLS and CDR2 YYNGEE. This CDR3 spans 15 amino acids. CDR3 sequence: CASSGRTGFGYEQYF. The CDR3, as DNA: TGTGCCAGCAGCGGGCGGACAGGGTTCGGCTACGAGCAGTACTTC.

The rearrangement links TRBV6-6 to TRBJ1-6, with 7 nucleotides matching TRBD1. Looked up from germline, CDR1 is MNHNY and CDR2 is SVGAGI (reference sequence). The junction had 5 bases not matched to a gene; V was cut back by 0 bases and J by 9 bases. The CDR3 length is 15 residues. The CDR3 region is CASSYSRNRGSPLHF. The CDR3 DNA reads TGTGCCAGCAGTTACTCGAGAAACAGGGGTTCACCCCTCCACTTT.

The genes are TRBV10-1 and TRBJ1-4; the match to TRBD1 covers 8 bases. V lost 4 bases and J lost 6; bases outside the gene matches: 10. The CDR3 length is 16 residues. The germline V gene encodes CDR1 WNHNN and CDR2 SYGVQD (reference sequence). CDR3: CASSGGTGDPDEKLFF. CDR3 sequence (DNA): TGCGCCAGCAGTGGTGGGACAGGCGACCCCGATGAAAAACTGTTTTTT.

This sequence joins TRBV7-6 and TRBJ1-1; perhaps TRBD1 as D (6 bases). This CDR3 is 13 amino acids long. With 5 bases removed from V and 8 bases from J, the gap between germline ends came to 15 bases. The germline CDR1 and CDR2 sequences are SGHVS and FNYEAQ. CDR3 loop: CASSLTGKGEAFF. CDR3 coding DNA: TGTGCCAGCAGCCTAACAGGGAAAGGAGAAGCTTTCTTT.

The rearrangement uses TRBV27 and TRBJ1-5, with D unresolved. Germline CDR1 is MNHEY and CDR2 is SMNVEV (reference sequence). The CDR3 covers 15 residues. V dropped 2 bases and J dropped 4 bases, with 12 bases sitting between them. The CDR3 DNA follows: TGTGCCAGCAGTTTACGCGGGGTAGGAAATCAGCCCCAGCATTTT. It encodes CASSLRGVGNQPQHF.

The V call is TRBV5-6, the J call TRBJ2-7; the D gene is possibly TRBD1 (5 bases). Per the germline V gene, CDR1 is SGHDT and CDR2 is YYEEEE. The CDR3 extends over 15 amino acids. The V gene lost 0 bases and the J gene lost 1 base, with 11 bases spanning the gap. CDR3 DNA: TGTGCCAGCAGCTTGGGACAGTACTTTTCCTACGAGCAGTACTTC. Protein: CASSLGQYFSYEQYF.

This CDR3 is CAWSAELTNIQYF. DNA for the CDR3: TGTGCCTGGAGTGCCGAGCTAACGAACATTCAGTACTTC. V gene TRBV30 combines with J gene TRBJ2-4; D call uncertain. The V end was cut by 1 base, the J end by 7 bases, with 11 bases between. This CDR3 contains 13 residues. Germline V gene data show CDR1 as GTSNPN and CDR2 as SVGIG (reference sequence).

The chain is built from TRBV20-1 and TRBJ2-3; D might be TRBD2 (6 bases). V lost 3 bases and J lost 3, with 16 bases in between. This CDR3 comprises 15 residues. Looked up from germline, CDR1 is DFQATT and CDR2 is SNEGSKA (reference sequence). Written as DNA, the CDR3 is TGCAGTGCTAGTGACCCGGGGAGGCGAACAGATACGCAGTATTTT. Translated: CSASDPGRRTDTQYF.

V is TRBV7-9 and J is TRBJ1-6; D possibly corresponds to TRBD1 (6 bases). With 3 bases removed from V and 10 bases from J, the gap between germline ends came to 13 bases. CDR3 length: 14 residues. The germline V gene encodes CDR1 SEHNR and CDR2 FQNEAQ (reference sequence). DNA of the CDR3: TGTGCCAGCAGCTTTTCAGGGGTTGGCTCACCCCTCCACTTT. Translated: CASSFSGVGSPLHF.

This chain joins TRBV12-5 and TRBJ1-4; weak D call: TRBD1 (6 bases). V shed 4 bases and J shed 4 bases, with 16 bases lying between them. The CDR3 runs 16 residues. Germline lookup yields CDR1 LGHNT and CDR2 FRNRAP. The CDR3 region has the DNA TGTGCTAGTGGTTATTCCCAGGGGCGCGATAATGAAAAACTGTTTTTT. Residues: CASGYSQGRDNEKLFF.

V gene TRBV5-4 combines with J gene TRBJ2-3; D ambiguous. The CDR3 extends over 15 amino acids. Germline CDR1 is SGHNT and CDR2 is YYREEE (reference sequence). V gave up 0 bases and J gave up 3 bases, with 11 bases separating them. The CDR3 DNA reads TGTGCCAGCAGCTTGGAGTCGCAGGTAACAGATACGCAGTATTTT. Its translation is CASSLESQVTDTQYF. The whole variable domain, remainder taken from reference TRBV5-4 and TRBJ2-3, is ETGVTQSPTHLIKTRGQQVTLRCSSQSGHNTVSWYQQALGQGPQFIFQYYREEENGRGNFPPRFSGLQFPNYSSELNVNALELDDSALYLCASSLESQVTDTQYFGPGTRLTVL.

This chain connects TRBV7-9 to TRBJ1-6; TRBD1 agrees at 10 bases. This CDR3 is 16 amino acids long. The trim removed 2 bases at V and 11 bases at J, leaving 9 bases unmatched. Germline V gene sequence: CDR1 SEHNR, CDR2 FQNEAQ (reference sequence). The chain's CDR3 is CASSLSPGQGNPPLHF. As DNA, the CDR3 is TGTGCCAGCAGCTTATCTCCGGGACAGGGGAATCCACCCCTCCACTTT.

Written as DNA, the CDR3 is TGCGCCAGCAGCTTGGGACAGGGGGCAAATCAGCCCCAGCATTTT. Amino acid sequence: CASSLGQGANQPQHF. The chain employs TRBV5-1 and TRBJ1-5, with 10 nucleotides matching TRBD1. V shed 0 bases, J shed 4 bases, and the junction held 1 base outside the gene matches. This CDR3 comprises 15 residues. Germline V lookup: CDR1 SGHRS, CDR2 YFSETQ.

V and J are TRBV10-3 and TRBJ2-1; 13 bases match TRBD2. V gave up 3 bases and J gave up 5 bases; unmatched junction bases: 4. From germline, CDR1 is ENHRY and CDR2 SYGVKD. This CDR3 is built from 16 residues. The CDR3 sequence: CAISETSGRADNEQFF. The CDR3 coding sequence is TGTGCCATCAGTGAAACTAGCGGGAGGGCCGACAATGAGCAGTTCTTC.

This rearrangement joins TRBV18 to TRBJ2-7; tentatively, D is TRBD2 (5 bases). The V end lost 2 bases, the J end lost 4 bases, and 24 bases lay between the germline ends. The CDR3 length is 18 residues. The V gene's germline CDR1 is KGHSH and CDR2 LQKENI. The CDR3 DNA reads TGTGCCAGCTCACCAAGTGGAACAGCGGACCGGAGACGTTACGAGCAGTACTTC. The encoded protein is CASSPSGTADRRRYEQYF.

This chain connects TRBV21-1 to TRBJ2-7; the table's D gene call, TRBD1, was not cross checked with the DNA. TRBV21-1 is assigned pseudogene status. The CDR3 consists of 16 residues. CDR3 sequence reads: CASSRSLDRLGDEQYF. In DNA, the CDR3 is TGTGCCAGCAGCAGGAGCCTCGACAGGCTGGGGGACGAGCAGTACTTC.

This rearrangement joins TRBV18 to TRBJ1-4; 7 nucleotides line up with TRBD1. Germline CDR1 is KGHSH and CDR2 is LQKENI. The CDR3 length is 17 residues. With V trimmed by 3 bases and J by 0 bases, 7 bases remained unmatched. CDR3 sequence (DNA): TGTGCCAGCTCACCCACTTACAGGGGAACAACTAATGAAAAACTGTTTTTT. It encodes CASSPTYRGTTNEKLFF.

This chain connects TRBV2 to TRBJ1-4; possibly TRBD1 for D (5 bases). V gave up 5 bases and J gave up 5 bases, with 15 bases separating them. Looked up from germline, CDR1 is SNHLY and CDR2 is FYNNEI. There are 15 residues in the CDR3. CDR3 sequence reads: CASSRGGVSNEKLFF. Written as DNA, the CDR3 is TGTGCCAGCAGTCGGGGCGGGGTGTCCAATGAAAAACTGTTTTTT.

The DNA of the CDR3 is TGTGCCAGCAGCATCATGGAGGGGAATGAGCAGTTCTTC. It is translated as CASSIMEGNEQFF. The chain couples TRBV9 to TRBJ2-1; maybe TRBD2 (6 bases). CDR1 and CDR2 (germline): SGDLS, YYNGEE. The CDR3 covers 13 residues. The V gene lost 4 bases and the J gene lost 7 bases, with 12 bases spanning the gap.